A single T cell receptor (beta chain) is shown here with its context. The data were taken from a study of Graves' ophthalmopathy and Graves' hyperthyroidism. Transcripts of RNA were the source for amplifying TCR beta CDR3 regions. An initial RT-PCR round employing HTBI primers preceded a second-round multiplex PCR. TCRdb ran MiXCR on the multiplex PCR reads and lists one entry per CDR3 protein. The table lists about 740,000 distinct CDR3 sequences, around 40% of them singletons. Active ophthalmopathy (CAS at least 3, NOSPECS at least 4), lasting under 3 months. J was trimmed by 7 bases and V by 5 bases; bases with no gene match: 6. The CDR3 runs 14 residues. CDR1 SNHLY and CDR2 FYNNEI come from the germline V gene.

Source material: peripheral blood. This receptor was identified in an adult man with Graves' ophthalmopathy. This chain uses TRBV2 with TRBJ1-4, with 8 bases fitting TRBD1. The CDR3 reads CASSSRGQGEKLFF. In DNA, the CDR3 is TGTGCCAGCAGTTCCAGGGGGCAGGGTGAAAAACTGTTTTTT.